A selection of T cell receptor beta chains follows, all from one sample in a study of cytomegalovirus exposure and HLA in healthy donors. Repertoires were generated with immunoSEQ multiplex PCR, while TCRdb's copy carries only in-frame clones and drops some. The table lists 70,000 to 90,000 clones, 84% of them singletons. The sequenced sample consisted of PBMCs. These receptors all stem from a man in his 70s in good health and CMV-seropositive. The CDR3 runs from the conserved cysteine through the conserved F or W. The D gene is left open where the match is weak. The size field is filled for only some rows; it gives once, few, many or a size class.

CDR3 protein: CASSLGQGATDTQYF; CDR3 DNA: TGTGCCAGCAGCTTAGGCCAGGGGGCAACAGATACGCAGTATTTT; clone size: .; V gene: TRBV7-6; D gene: TRBD1; J gene: TRBJ2-3
CDR3 protein: CASSWRGTFTYEQYF; CDR3 DNA: TGTGCCAGCAGCTGGAGGGGCACTTTTACCTACGAGCAGTACTTC; clone size: .; V gene: TRBV11-2; D gene: .; J gene: TRBJ2-7
CDR3 protein: CASSLALREEGYEQYF; CDR3 DNA: TGCGCCAGCAGCTTGGCCTTGCGGGAGGAGGGCTACGAGCAGTACTTC; clone size: .; V gene: TRBV5-1; D gene: TRBD2; J gene: TRBJ2-7
CDR3 protein: CASSLVPLASAAYEQYF; CDR3 DNA: TGTGCCAGCAGCTTAGTCCCTCTAGCTAGCGCAGCCTACGAGCAGTACTTC; clone size: .; V gene: TRBV7-8; D gene: .; J gene: TRBJ2-7
CDR3 protein: CASWGPGHPNTGELFF; CDR3 DNA: TGTGCCAGCTGGGGGCCGGGACATCCGAACACCGGGGAGCTGTTTTTT; clone size: .; V gene: TRBV18; D gene: .; J gene: TRBJ2-2
CDR3 protein: CASSQGLREPGNTIYF; CDR3 DNA: TGTGCCAGCTCACAAGGGCTAAGGGAGCCTGGAAACACCATATATTTT; clone size: .; V gene: TRBV18; D gene: .; J gene: TRBJ1-3
CDR3 protein: CASSYSTGAGEQYF; CDR3 DNA: TGTGCCAGCAGTTACTCCACAGGGGCCGGCGAGCAGTACTTC; clone size: .; V gene: TRBV6-5; D gene: TRBD1; J gene: TRBJ2-7
CDR3 protein: CSASYNQPQHF; CDR3 DNA: TGCAGTGCTAGTTACAATCAGCCCCAGCATTTT; clone size: .; V gene: TRBV20-1; D gene: .; J gene: TRBJ1-5
CDR3 protein: CASSLVGSTNYGYTF; CDR3 DNA: TGCGCCAGCAGCTTGGTGGGCAGTACTAACTATGGCTACACCTTC; clone size: .; V gene: TRBV5-1; D gene: .; J gene: TRBJ1-2
CDR3 protein: CSVGGLAGGPTDTQYF; CDR3 DNA: TGCAGCGTTGGAGGACTAGCGGGAGGCCCCACAGATACGCAGTATTTT; clone size: .; V gene: TRBV29-1; D gene: TRBD2; J gene: TRBJ2-3
CDR3 protein: CAWSARSPGVAFF; CDR3 DNA: TGTGCCTGGAGCGCCAGATCCCCCGGGGTGGCGTTCTTC; clone size: .; V gene: TRBV30; D gene: .; J gene: TRBJ2-1
CDR3 protein: CASSYSKPGNYGYTF; CDR3 DNA: TGTGCCAGCAGTTACTCGAAACCGGGAAACTATGGCTACACCTTC; clone size: .; V gene: TRBV6-5; D gene: .; J gene: TRBJ1-2
CDR3 protein: CASSALLLYEQYF; CDR3 DNA: TGCGCCAGCAGTGCACTTCTCCTCTACGAGCAGTACTTC; clone size: .; V gene: TRBV10-2; D gene: .; J gene: TRBJ2-7
CDR3 protein: CASSFRDSGANVLTF; CDR3 DNA: TGTGCCAGCAGTTTCAGGGATTCTGGGGCCAACGTCCTGACTTTC; clone size: .; V gene: TRBV6-5; D gene: .; J gene: TRBJ2-6
CDR3 protein: CASGSGESSTEAFF; CDR3 DNA: TGCGCCAGCGGGTCAGGGGAGTCGAGCACTGAAGCTTTCTTT; clone size: few; V gene: TRBV5-1; D gene: .; J gene: TRBJ1-1
CDR3 protein: CASSPPAETQYF; CDR3 DNA: TGTGCCAGCTCACCACCGGCAGAGACCCAGTACTTC; clone size: .; V gene: TRBV18; D gene: .; J gene: TRBJ2-5
CDR3 protein: CASTQTSGNPYEQYF; CDR3 DNA: TGCGCCAGCACCCAGACTAGCGGGAATCCCTACGAGCAGTACTTC; clone size: .; V gene: TRBV5-1; D gene: TRBD2; J gene: TRBJ2-7
CDR3 protein: CASSLALEGVDTQYF; CDR3 DNA: TGTGCCAGCAGCTTAGCCTTGGAGGGTGTAGATACGCAGTATTTT; clone size: .; V gene: TRBV11-1; D gene: .; J gene: TRBJ2-3
CDR3 protein: CASSGLGVIGTGHHEQYF; CDR3 DNA: TGTGCCAGCAGTGGATTAGGTGTTATAGGGACAGGGCACCACGAGCAGTACTTC; clone size: .; V gene: TRBV6-1; D gene: TRBD1; J gene: TRBJ2-7
CDR3 protein: CASRAPVVATGELFF; CDR3 DNA: TGTGCCAGCAGGGCCCCTGTGGTAGCTACCGGGGAGCTGTTTTTT; clone size: .; V gene: TRBV7-9; D gene: .; J gene: TRBJ2-2
CDR3 protein: CAISGGGSSTDTQYF; CDR3 DNA: TGTGCCATCAGTGGAGGCGGGTCTAGCACAGATACGCAGTATTTT; clone size: once; V gene: TRBV10-3; D gene: .; J gene: TRBJ2-3
CDR3 protein: CASSQSGTTNEKLFF; CDR3 DNA: TGTGCCAGCAGCCAGTCCGGGACAACTAATGAAAAACTGTTTTTT; clone size: .; V gene: TRBV16; D gene: .; J gene: TRBJ1-4
CDR3 protein: CASSRRQGGDSPLHF; CDR3 DNA: TGTGCCAGCAGCCGTAGACAGGGCGGGGATTCACCCCTCCACTTT; clone size: .; V gene: TRBV7-2; D gene: TRBD1; J gene: TRBJ1-6
CDR3 protein: CASSELQGAGTQYF; CDR3 DNA: TGTGCCAGCAGTGAACTGCAGGGGGCTGGGACCCAGTACTTC; clone size: .; V gene: TRBV6-1; D gene: TRBD1; J gene: TRBJ2-5
CDR3 protein: CASSRGPSYEQYF; CDR3 DNA: TGTGCCAGCAGCCGAGGGCCGTCCTACGAGCAGTACTTC; clone size: .; V gene: TRBV28; D gene: .; J gene: TRBJ2-7
CDR3 protein: CASSVGLTGKKAFF; CDR3 DNA: TGTGCCAGCAGCGTAGGCCTAACAGGGAAAAAAGCTTTCTTT; clone size: .; V gene: TRBV9; D gene: .; J gene: TRBJ1-1
CDR3 protein: CASTRLAGGSADTQYF; CDR3 DNA: TGTGCCAGCACACGACTAGCGGGAGGTTCGGCAGATACGCAGTATTTT; clone size: .; V gene: TRBV2; D gene: TRBD2; J gene: TRBJ2-3
CDR3 protein: CASSYLAGDYEQYF; CDR3 DNA: TGTGCCAGCAGTTACCTAGCGGGGGACTACGAGCAGTACTTC; clone size: .; V gene: TRBV6-6; D gene: TRBD2; J gene: TRBJ2-7
CDR3 protein: CSVRSTFEPYNEQFF; CDR3 DNA: TGCAGCGTGCGCTCGACTTTCGAACCTTACAATGAGCAGTTCTTC; clone size: .; V gene: TRBV29-1; D gene: .; J gene: TRBJ2-1